The rows below give T cell receptor beta chains drawn from one sample of a study of CD8 T cells in ankylosing spondylitis. TCRdb fed the 5' RACE reads into MiXCR, producing one record per CDR3 protein. The sample has almost 400,000 distinct CDR3 sequences, around 20% seen once. Specimen: blood, either unsorted or a sorted T cell fraction (not recorded which). These receptors all stem from a male donor with ankylosing spondylitis. Each CDR3 is given with its conserved first and last residue. D genes are given only for firm matches. The listing skips clone size in some rows; elsewhere it reads once, few, many or a size class.

cdr3_nt cdr3_aa j_call d_call v_call clone_size
TGTGCCAGCAGCGTAGCGGGAGGGCCCCGCGAGCAGTACTTC CASSVAGGPREQYF TRBJ2-7 TRBD2 TRBV5-6 .
TGTGCCAGCAGTGATGAGACAGGGCCCGTCTCCTACGAGCAGTACTTC CASSDETGPVSYEQYF TRBJ2-7 TRBD1 TRBV25-1 .
TGTGCCAGCAGTTTATCGGGGACAACTAATGAAAAACTGTTTTTT CASSLSGTTNEKLFF TRBJ1-4 . TRBV28 many
TGCGCCAGCAGCCAAGATCTCTTAGACCCGATACAGGGATACAATGAGCAGTTCTTC CASSQDLLDPIQGYNEQFF TRBJ2-1 . TRBV4-3 few
TGTGCCAGCAGCTTCGGACTAGCCACCGGGGAGCTGTTTTTT CASSFGLATGELFF TRBJ2-2 TRBD2 TRBV11-3 .
TGTGCCAGCAGCTTGGTTTCGCGGGACCAAGAGACCCAGTACTTC CASSLVSRDQETQYF TRBJ2-5 . TRBV5-6 few
TGTGCCACCAGCAGAGGAGAGGCGGGCTCGAGACACTTC CATSRGEAGSRHF TRBJ2-5 . TRBV15 few
TGTGCCAGCAGCGTAGGGCTGGGACTAGCGAGCTACGAGCAGTACTTC CASSVGLGLASYEQYF TRBJ2-7 TRBD2 TRBV9 few
TGCAGTGCTAGCCGGGACTTGTCCTCGGTATACAATGAGCAGTTCTTC CSASRDLSSVYNEQFF TRBJ2-1 . TRBV20-1 .
TGCGCCAGCAGCCTGGACAGGCCGGATCTGGGGACTGAAGCTTTCTTT CASSLDRPDLGTEAFF TRBJ1-1 TRBD1 TRBV5-1 few
TGCAGTGCTAGAGAGCTTAGGGCCCCTGGGTCACCCCTCCACTTT CSARELRAPGSPLHF TRBJ1-6 . TRBV20-1 few
TGTGCCACCAGCAGAGATCTGAACAGGGGAAGTGGCTACACCTTC CATSRDLNRGSGYTF TRBJ1-2 TRBD1 TRBV15 .
TGTGCCAGCAGTCTGGCGGGAGGGTTCTACGAGCAGTACTTC CASSLAGGFYEQYF TRBJ2-7 TRBD2 TRBV9 many
TGCAGCGTTGTTGAGAGGGCCACTGAAGCTTTCTTT CSVVERATEAFF TRBJ1-1 . TRBV29-1 .
TGCGCCAGCAGCTTGGAACCGGGACGTACCAATGAGCAGTTCTTC CASSLEPGRTNEQFF TRBJ2-1 . TRBV5-1 .
TGTGCCAGCAGCGTAGCAGGGGTGACGGGTGAGCAGTTCTTC CASSVAGVTGEQFF TRBJ2-1 . TRBV9 few
TGTGCCAGCAGTGAACGCGCTAGCGTTAGGGAGCTGTTTTTT CASSERASVRELFF TRBJ2-2 . TRBV25-1 few
TGTGCCGGCGAGACAGGGCACGACCAAAATGGCTACACCTTC CAGETGHDQNGYTF TRBJ1-2 TRBD1 TRBV6-1 .
TGTGCCAGCAGCTTAGTAGACTCCAAAGGGGAGCAGTACTTC CASSLVDSKGEQYF TRBJ2-7 . TRBV7-8 .
TGTGCCAGCAGCTTAGGCCTCTCTTGGGTCCGCGAGCAGTTCTTC CASSLGLSWVREQFF TRBJ2-1 . TRBV13 few
TGTGCCAGCCGACCTGGGGACCGGAACACCGGGGAGCTGTTTTTT CASRPGDRNTGELFF TRBJ2-2 . TRBV28 few
TGCGCCAGCAGCTTGGTCCGACAGCGCTCCTACAATGAGCAGTTCTTC CASSLVRQRSYNEQFF TRBJ2-1 . TRBV5-1 few
TGTGCCATCGGGCAAGGACAGGATTCCTACGAGCAGTACTTC CAIGQGQDSYEQYF TRBJ2-7 TRBD1 TRBV10-3 .
TGCAGTGCTAGAGATCATAGAGCATGGAATCAGCCCCAGCATTTT CSARDHRAWNQPQHF TRBJ1-5 . TRBV20-1 .
TGTGCCAGCAGCTCAGGACGTGGGAACTACGAGCAGTACTTC CASSSGRGNYEQYF TRBJ2-7 . TRBV7-9 few
TGTGCCAGCAGCGTGGCTCGCGGAGACACAGATACGCAGTATTTT CASSVARGDTDTQYF TRBJ2-3 . TRBV9 few
TGCGCCAGCAGCTTGGCAGGGGCGTCTAGCTCCTACAATGAGCAGTTCTTC CASSLAGASSSYNEQFF TRBJ2-1 . TRBV5-1 .
TGTGCCAGCTCACCCCAGCGATGGGGCACTGAAGCTTTCTTT CASSPQRWGTEAFF TRBJ1-1 . TRBV18 .
TGTGCCTGGAAGGAGGGCCTTAGGAGTCAGCCCCAGCATTTT CAWKEGLRSQPQHF TRBJ1-5 . TRBV30 .
TGCAGTGCTACGTTAGGGAGCCACCTTATGAACACTGAAGCTTTCTTT CSATLGSHLMNTEAFF TRBJ1-1 . TRBV20-1 .
TGTGCCAGCAGCTTCTTTCCACTAGATACGCAGTATTTT CASSFFPLDTQYF TRBJ2-3 . TRBV5-6 few
TGTGCCAGCACCTCAGGGATTGGCTATGGCTACACCTTC CASTSGIGYGYTF TRBJ1-2 . TRBV12-3/TRBV12-4 .
TGTGCCAGCAGTGAATTTGCGGGAGGAACCCACGAGCAGTACTTC CASSEFAGGTHEQYF TRBJ2-7 TRBD2 TRBV25-1 few
TGCGCCAGCAGCTTGGCGGGCCCCCGGTCCGGAAACACCATATATTTT CASSLAGPRSGNTIYF TRBJ1-3 . TRBV5-1 few
TGCGCCAGCAGGCCCGGGACAGGGAGCGTCAAGCAGTACTTC CASRPGTGSVKQYF TRBJ2-7 TRBD1 TRBV5-1 .
TGTGCCAGCACGGACAGTAGATCCTACGAGCAGTACTTC CASTDSRSYEQYF TRBJ2-7 . TRBV6-1 .
TGTGCCAGCAGTTTAAGGACACGTGAAACCGGGGAGCTGTTTTTT CASSLRTRETGELFF TRBJ2-2 . TRBV12-3/TRBV12-4 few
TGCAGCGTTGGCCCGGACACCGGGGAGCTGTTTTTT CSVGPDTGELFF TRBJ2-2 . TRBV29-1 few
TGTGCCAGCAGCCGGGAGGCTAGCGGCGCAGATACGCAGTATTTT CASSREASGADTQYF TRBJ2-3 TRBD2 TRBV7-3 .
TGCGCCAGCAGCGGCGGACAGCGCTATGGCTACACCTTC CASSGGQRYGYTF TRBJ1-2 . TRBV5-1 .
TGTAGTAGCGGGTCCCCCCCCTGGGATACGCAGTATTTT CSSGSPPWDTQYF TRBJ2-3 TRBD2 TRBV6-1 few
TGTGCCAGCAGTCCTGGGACAGGGCGGGTGAACATTCAGTACTTC CASSPGTGRVNIQYF TRBJ2-4 TRBD1 TRBV27 .
TGCAGTGCTAGAGATCAGCGGCCACCCCTCCACTTT CSARDQRPPLHF TRBJ1-6 . TRBV20-1 few
TGTGCCAGCAGAAGGGACAGAACCTACGAGCAGTACTTC CASRRDRTYEQYF TRBJ2-7 TRBD1 TRBV27 few
TGCAGCGTCGCACAGGGTTTTGCCGATCAGCCCCAGCATTTT CSVAQGFADQPQHF TRBJ1-5 . TRBV29-1 few
TGCGCCAGCAGCTTGGATTTGATCACTGAAGCTTTCTTT CASSLDLITEAFF TRBJ1-1 . TRBV5-1 .
TGCGCCAGCAGCTTGGGATTCAACAGGGCGGGCACTGAAGCTTTCTTT CASSLGFNRAGTEAFF TRBJ1-1 . TRBV5-1 .
TGTGCCAGCAGCAGGGCTCAGGTGGGAGGGGAGCAGTTCTTC CASSRAQVGGEQFF TRBJ2-1 TRBD2 TRBV5-5 many
TGTGCCAGCAGCCCCGTGTGGGGGGATACTAATGAAAAACTGTTTTTT CASSPVWGDTNEKLFF TRBJ1-4 . TRBV7-9 .
TGCAGCGTTAGGGCGGACCCCTCCTACAATGAGCAGTTCTTC CSVRADPSYNEQFF TRBJ2-1 . TRBV29-1 many
TGTGCCATCAGTGGAGGGACAGCCCGCGATGGGGTTTATGGCTACACCTTC CAISGGTARDGVYGYTF TRBJ1-2 TRBD1 TRBV10-3 .
TGTGCCAGCAGTTACCTTGGACAGGCCTATGGCTACACCTTC CASSYLGQAYGYTF TRBJ1-2 TRBD1 TRBV6-2/TRBV6-3 few
TGTGCCAGCAGCCAACACCGGGCCGGAACCTCCTATGGCTACACCTTC CASSQHRAGTSYGYTF TRBJ1-2 . TRBV3-1 few
TGCAGCGTTGGAGGGGGGCCCTACGAGCAGTACTTC CSVGGGPYEQYF TRBJ2-7 . TRBV29-1 many